This entry describes one T cell receptor beta chain. Its antigen is as yet unknown. V lost 5 bases and J lost 4, with 12 bases in between. The CDR3 has 13 amino acids. Germline CDR1 is SGHTA and CDR2 is FQGNSA. This specimen comes from a study of vaccination and CD4 T cells after COVID-19. Study context: As control conditions, cultures were given either a CEFX pool serving as positive control, an HIV-1 Nef pool, or no peptide at all.

At the Johns Hopkins FTIC core, DNA taken from cultured CD4+ T cells was sequenced by way of the Oncomine TCR Beta short-read assay. TCRdb itself ran the PCR reads through MiXCR, one entry per CDR3 protein. The table records under 25,000 distinct CDR3 sequences, around 50% of them present only once. Stated treatment: roughly ten-day PBMC culture with coronavirus spike peptide pools or control peptides (ViraFEST assay). Sequenced: cultured CD4+ T cells from blood. This receptor was obtained from a human donor with COVID-19. The rearrangement joins TRBV7-2 to TRBJ2-7; D unclear. Here the CDR3 DNA reads TGTGCCAGCAGCGCAAGTGGTCTGTACGAGCAGTACTTC. Amino acid sequence: CASSASGLYEQYF. Full variable domain (rest looked up from reference TRBV7-2 and TRBJ2-7): GAGVSQSPSNKVTEKGKDVELRCDPISGHTALYWYRQSLGQGLEFLIYFQGNSAPDKSGLPSDRFSAERTGGSVSTLTIQRTQQEDSAVYLCASSASGLYEQYFGPGTRLTVT.